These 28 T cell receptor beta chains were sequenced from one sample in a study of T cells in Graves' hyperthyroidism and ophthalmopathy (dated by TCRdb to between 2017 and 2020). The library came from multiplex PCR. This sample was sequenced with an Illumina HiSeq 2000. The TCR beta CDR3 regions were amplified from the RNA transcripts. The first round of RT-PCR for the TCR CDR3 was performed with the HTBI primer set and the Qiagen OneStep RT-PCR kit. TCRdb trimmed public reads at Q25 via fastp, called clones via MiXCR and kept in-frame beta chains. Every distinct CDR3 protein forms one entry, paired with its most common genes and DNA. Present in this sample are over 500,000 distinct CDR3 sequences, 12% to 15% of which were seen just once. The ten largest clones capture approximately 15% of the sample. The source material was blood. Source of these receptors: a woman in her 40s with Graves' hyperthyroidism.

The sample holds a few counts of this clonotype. The CDR3 DNA follows: TGTGCCAGCAGCTTGGGGGGTGAGAATGAAAAACTGTTTTTT. Its translation is CASSLGGENEKLFF. The chain uses TRBV5-4 and TRBJ1-4; D not certain. Germline V gene data show CDR1 as SGHNT and CDR2 as YYREEE (reference sequence). The CDR3 length is 14 residues. The germline V and J ends were trimmed by 0 bases and 5 bases, with 8 bases remaining between them.

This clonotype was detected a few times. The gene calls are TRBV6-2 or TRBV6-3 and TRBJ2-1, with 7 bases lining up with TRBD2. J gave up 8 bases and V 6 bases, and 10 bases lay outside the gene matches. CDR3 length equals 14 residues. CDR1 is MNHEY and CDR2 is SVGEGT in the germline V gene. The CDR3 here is CASRKWEGNDEQFF. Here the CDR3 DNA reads TGTGCCAGCAGAAAGTGGGAGGGGAATGATGAGCAGTTCTTC.

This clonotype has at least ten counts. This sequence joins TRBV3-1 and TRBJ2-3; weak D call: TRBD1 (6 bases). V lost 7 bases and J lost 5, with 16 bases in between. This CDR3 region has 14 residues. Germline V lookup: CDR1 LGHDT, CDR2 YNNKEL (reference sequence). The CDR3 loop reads CASTLRGVGDTQYF. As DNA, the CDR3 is TGTGCCAGCACCCTCAGGGGTGTCGGAGATACGCAGTATTTT.

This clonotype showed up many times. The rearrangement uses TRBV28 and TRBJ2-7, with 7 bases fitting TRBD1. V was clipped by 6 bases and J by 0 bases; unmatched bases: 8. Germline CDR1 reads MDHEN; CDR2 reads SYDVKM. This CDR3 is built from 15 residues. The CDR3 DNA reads TGTGCCAGCAGAACGGGACAGTTCCGCTCCTACGAGCAGTACTTC. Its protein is CASRTGQFRSYEQYF.

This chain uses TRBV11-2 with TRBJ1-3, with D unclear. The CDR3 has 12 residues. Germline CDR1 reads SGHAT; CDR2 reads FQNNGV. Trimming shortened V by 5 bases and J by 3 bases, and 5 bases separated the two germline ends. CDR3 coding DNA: TGTGCCAGCAGCACGGATGGAAACACCATATATTTT. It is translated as CASSTDGNTIYF.

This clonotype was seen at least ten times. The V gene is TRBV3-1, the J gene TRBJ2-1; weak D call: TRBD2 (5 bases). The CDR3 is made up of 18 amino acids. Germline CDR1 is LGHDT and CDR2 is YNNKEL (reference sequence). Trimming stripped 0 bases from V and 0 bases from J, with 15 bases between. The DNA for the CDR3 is TGTGCCAGCAGCCAAGAGCTGGACTCCCAGAGCTCCTACAATGAGCAGTTCTTC. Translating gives CASSQELDSQSSYNEQFF.

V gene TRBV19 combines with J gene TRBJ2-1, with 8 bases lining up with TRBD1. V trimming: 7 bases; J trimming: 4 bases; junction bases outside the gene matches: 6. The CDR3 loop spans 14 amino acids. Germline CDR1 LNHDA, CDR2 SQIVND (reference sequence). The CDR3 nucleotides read TGTGCCAGTAATCGGGGACAGGAGTACAATGAGCAGTTCTTC. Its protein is CASNRGQEYNEQFF.

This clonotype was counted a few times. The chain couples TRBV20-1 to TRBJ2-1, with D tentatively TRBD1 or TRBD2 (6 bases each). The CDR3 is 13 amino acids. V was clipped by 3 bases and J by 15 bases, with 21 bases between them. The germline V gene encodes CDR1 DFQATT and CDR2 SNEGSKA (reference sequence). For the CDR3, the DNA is TGCAGTGCTAGCCCATCAGGTTGGGGGGCTCGGTTCTTC. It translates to CSASPSGWGARFF.

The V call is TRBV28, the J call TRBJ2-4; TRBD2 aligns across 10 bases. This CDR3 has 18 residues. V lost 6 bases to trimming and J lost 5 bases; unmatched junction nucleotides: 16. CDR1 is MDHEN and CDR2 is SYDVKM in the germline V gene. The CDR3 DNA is TGTGCCAGCAGGAGCCCCAGGTGGACTAGCGGACCCGAAAACATTCAGTACTTC. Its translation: CASRSPRWTSGPENIQYF. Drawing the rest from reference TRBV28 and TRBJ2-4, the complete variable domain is DVKVTQSSRYLVKRTGEKVFLECVQDMDHENMFWYRQDPGLGLRLIYFSYDVKMKEKGDIPEGYSVSREKKERFSLILESASTNQTSMYLCASRSPRWTSGPENIQYFGAGTRLSVL.

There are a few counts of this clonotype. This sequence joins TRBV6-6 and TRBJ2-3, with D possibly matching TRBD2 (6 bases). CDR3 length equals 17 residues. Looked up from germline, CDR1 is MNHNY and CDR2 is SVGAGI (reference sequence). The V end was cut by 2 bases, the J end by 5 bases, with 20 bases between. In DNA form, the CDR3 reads TGTGCCAGCAGTTACCCCCCTGGACAACGGCGGGGAGATACGCAGTATTTT. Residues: CASSYPPGQRRGDTQYF.

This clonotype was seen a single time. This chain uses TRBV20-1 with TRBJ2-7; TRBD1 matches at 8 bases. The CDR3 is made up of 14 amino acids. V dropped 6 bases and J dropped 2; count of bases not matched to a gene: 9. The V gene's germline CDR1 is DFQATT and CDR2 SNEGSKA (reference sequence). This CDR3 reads CSATKTGGTYEQYF. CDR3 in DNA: TGCAGTGCCACCAAAACAGGGGGTACCTACGAGCAGTACTTC.

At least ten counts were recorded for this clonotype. The CDR3 protein is CASSLLPGVSTEAFF. CDR3 sequence (DNA): TGTGCCAGCAGCCTCCTCCCGGGAGTGAGCACTGAAGCTTTCTTT. V gene TRBV7-3 combines with J gene TRBJ1-1; D uncertain. The germline V gene encodes CDR1 SGHTA and CDR2 FQGTGA. The CDR3 spans 15 residues. Trimming removed 5 bases from V and 4 bases from J, with 17 bases in between.

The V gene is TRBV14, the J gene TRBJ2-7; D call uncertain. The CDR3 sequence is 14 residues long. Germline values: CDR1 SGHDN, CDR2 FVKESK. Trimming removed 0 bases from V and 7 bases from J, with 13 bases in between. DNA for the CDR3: TGTGCCAGCAGCCAAGAGCCCCTCGGTGGGGAGCAGTACTTC. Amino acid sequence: CASSQEPLGGEQYF. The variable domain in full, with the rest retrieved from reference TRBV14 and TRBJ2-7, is EAGVTQFPSHSVIEKGQTVTLRCDPISGHDNLYWYRRVMGKEIKFLLHFVKESKQDESGMPNNRFLAERTGGTYSTLKVQPAELEDSGVYFCASSQEPLGGEQYFGPGTRLTVT.

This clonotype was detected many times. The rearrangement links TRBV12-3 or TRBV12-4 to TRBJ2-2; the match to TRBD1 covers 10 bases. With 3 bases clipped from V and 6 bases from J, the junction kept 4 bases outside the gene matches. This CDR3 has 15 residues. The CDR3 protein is CASSFRTGGAGELFF. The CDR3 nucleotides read TGTGCCAGCAGTTTCCGGACAGGGGGGGCCGGGGAGCTGTTTTTT.

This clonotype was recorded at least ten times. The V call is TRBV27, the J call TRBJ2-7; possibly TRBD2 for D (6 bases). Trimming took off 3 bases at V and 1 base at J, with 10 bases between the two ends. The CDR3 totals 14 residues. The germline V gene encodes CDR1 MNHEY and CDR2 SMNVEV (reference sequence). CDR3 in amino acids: CASSFTGASYEQYF. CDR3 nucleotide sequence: TGTGCCAGCAGTTTCACGGGAGCTTCCTACGAGCAGTACTTC.

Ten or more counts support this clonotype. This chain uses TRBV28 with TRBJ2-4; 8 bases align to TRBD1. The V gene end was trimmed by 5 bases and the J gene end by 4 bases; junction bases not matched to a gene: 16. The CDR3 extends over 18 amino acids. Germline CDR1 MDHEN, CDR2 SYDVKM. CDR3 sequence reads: CASSLPGQGKVLKNIQYF. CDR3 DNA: TGTGCCAGCAGTCTCCCAGGACAGGGCAAGGTACTTAAAAACATTCAGTACTTC.

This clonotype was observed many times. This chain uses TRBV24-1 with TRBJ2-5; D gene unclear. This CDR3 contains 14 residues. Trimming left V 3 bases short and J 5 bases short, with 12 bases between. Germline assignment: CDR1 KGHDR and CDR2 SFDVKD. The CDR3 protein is CATSDPGPSETQYF. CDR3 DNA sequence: TGTGCCACCAGTGATCCGGGTCCCTCTGAGACCCAGTACTTC.

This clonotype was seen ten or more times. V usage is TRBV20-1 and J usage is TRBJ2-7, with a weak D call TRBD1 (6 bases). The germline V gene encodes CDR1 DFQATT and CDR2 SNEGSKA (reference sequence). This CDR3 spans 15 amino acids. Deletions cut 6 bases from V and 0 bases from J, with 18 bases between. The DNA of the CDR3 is TGCAGTGCCCCCCGAGAGGCAGGGGCCTCCTACGAGCAGTACTTC. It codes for CSAPREAGASYEQYF.

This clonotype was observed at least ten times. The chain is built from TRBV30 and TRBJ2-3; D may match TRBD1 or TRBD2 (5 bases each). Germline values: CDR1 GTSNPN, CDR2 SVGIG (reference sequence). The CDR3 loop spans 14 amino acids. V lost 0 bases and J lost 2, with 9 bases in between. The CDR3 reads CAWSVLGVTDTQYF. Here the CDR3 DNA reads TGTGCCTGGAGTGTATTGGGGGTCACAGATACGCAGTATTTT.

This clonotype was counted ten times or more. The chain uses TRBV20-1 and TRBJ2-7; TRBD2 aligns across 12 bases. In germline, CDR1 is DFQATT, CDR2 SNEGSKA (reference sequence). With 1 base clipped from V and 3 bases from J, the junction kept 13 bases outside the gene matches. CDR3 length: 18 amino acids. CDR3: CSARATSGRTYLSYEQYF. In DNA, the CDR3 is TGCAGTGCTAGAGCTACTAGCGGGAGGACGTATTTAAGCTACGAGCAGTACTTC.

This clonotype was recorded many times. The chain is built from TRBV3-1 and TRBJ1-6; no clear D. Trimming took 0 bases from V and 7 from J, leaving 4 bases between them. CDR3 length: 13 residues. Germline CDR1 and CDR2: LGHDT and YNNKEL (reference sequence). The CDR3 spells CASSQEPNSPLHF. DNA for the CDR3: TGTGCCAGCAGCCAAGAACCGAATTCACCCCTCCACTTT.

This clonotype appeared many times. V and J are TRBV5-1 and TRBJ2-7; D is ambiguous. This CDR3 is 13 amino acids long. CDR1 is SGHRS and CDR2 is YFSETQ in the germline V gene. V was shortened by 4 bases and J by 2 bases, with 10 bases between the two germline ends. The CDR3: CASSPPEPYEQYF. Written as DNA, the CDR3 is TGCGCCAGCAGCCCCCCCGAACCCTACGAGCAGTACTTC.

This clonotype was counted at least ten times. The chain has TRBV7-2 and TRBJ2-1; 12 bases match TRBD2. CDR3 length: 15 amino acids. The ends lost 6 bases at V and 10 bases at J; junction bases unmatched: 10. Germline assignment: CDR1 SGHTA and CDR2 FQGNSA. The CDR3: CASSSTSGSWNEQFF. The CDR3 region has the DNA TGTGCCAGCAGTTCGACTAGCGGGAGTTGGAACGAGCAGTTCTTC.

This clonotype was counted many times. Here the CDR3 DNA reads TGCAGTGCTAGAGGGACTAGCGGGAGCTATGAGCAGTTCTTC. It codes for CSARGTSGSYEQFF. V usage is TRBV20-1 and J usage is TRBJ2-1; TRBD2 agrees at 13 bases. The V and J ends lost 1 base and 8 bases, in that order; junction bases with no gene match: 2. The germline V gene has CDR1 DFQATT and CDR2 SNEGSKA (reference sequence). The CDR3 runs 14 residues.

The CDR3 reads CASRPGGWVNEQFF. CDR3 DNA: TGTGCCAGCAGGCCGGGAGGATGGGTCAATGAGCAGTTCTTC. This chain links TRBV27 with TRBJ2-1, with TRBD2 matching 7 bases. Per the germline V gene, CDR1 is MNHEY and CDR2 is SMNVEV (reference sequence). This CDR3 has 14 residues. The junction had 8 bases not matched to a gene; V was cut back by 6 bases and J by 6 bases.

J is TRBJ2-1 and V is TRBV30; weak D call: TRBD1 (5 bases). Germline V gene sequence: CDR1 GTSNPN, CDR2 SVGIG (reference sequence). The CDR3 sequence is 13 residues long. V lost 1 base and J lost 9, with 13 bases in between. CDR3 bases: TGTGCCTGGAGTGGATCAGGGTTCGGTGAGCAGTTCTTC. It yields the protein CAWSGSGFGEQFF.

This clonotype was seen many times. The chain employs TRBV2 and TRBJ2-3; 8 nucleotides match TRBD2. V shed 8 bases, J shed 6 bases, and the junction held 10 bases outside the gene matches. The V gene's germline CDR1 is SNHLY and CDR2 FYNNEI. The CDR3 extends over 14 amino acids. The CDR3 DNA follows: TGTGCCAGCCTCTTAGCGGGATTTACTGATACGCAGTATTTT. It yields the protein CASLLAGFTDTQYF.

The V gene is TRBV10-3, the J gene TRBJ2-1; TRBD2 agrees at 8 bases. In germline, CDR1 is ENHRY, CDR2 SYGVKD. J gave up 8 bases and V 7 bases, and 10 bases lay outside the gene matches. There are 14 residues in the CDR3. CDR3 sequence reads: CAIKERESFYEQFF. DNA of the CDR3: TGTGCCATCAAAGAGCGGGAGTCATTTTATGAGCAGTTCTTC.